This T cell receptor beta chain is from a study of cytomegalovirus exposure and HLA in healthy donors. Findings and caveats of the study: Per a later analysis, about 15,000 TCR beta sequences showed association with HLA alleles at 0.05 false discovery rate. The dataset shows that most TCR sequences were rare, while some public TCRs occurred in many donors.

CDR3 size: 14 residues. Germline-derived CDR1 and CDR2 are MNHEY and SVGAGI. The ends lost 6 bases at V and 6 bases at J; junction bases unmatched: 7. Donors had nominal health at sampling but likely had unrecorded immune exposures. The PCR ran on 60 Vbeta and 13 Jbeta primers. Produced via immunoSEQ multiplex PCR; TCRdb's table is partial and in-frame only. The top ten clones hold 4.5% to 7% of a sample with 89,000 or so clones, around four fifths of them seen once. In regard to this clone: Its antigen is not known.

This receptor was taken from a woman under 30 in good health and CMV-seropositive. Sequenced material: PBMCs. The chain employs TRBV6-5 and TRBJ2-3; 9 nucleotides align to TRBD2. CDR3 protein: CASRVAGVTDTQYF. CDR3 nucleotide sequence: TGTGCCAGCAGAGTAGCGGGAGTTACGGATACGCAGTATTTT.